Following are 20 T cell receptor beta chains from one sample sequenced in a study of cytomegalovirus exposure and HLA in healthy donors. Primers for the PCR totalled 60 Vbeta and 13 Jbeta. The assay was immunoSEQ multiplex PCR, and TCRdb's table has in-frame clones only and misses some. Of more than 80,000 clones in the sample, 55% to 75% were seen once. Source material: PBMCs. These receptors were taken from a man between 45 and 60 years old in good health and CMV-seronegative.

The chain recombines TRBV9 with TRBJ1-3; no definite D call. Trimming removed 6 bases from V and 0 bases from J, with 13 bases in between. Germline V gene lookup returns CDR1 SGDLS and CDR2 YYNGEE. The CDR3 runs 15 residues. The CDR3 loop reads CASTEGAPSGNTIYF. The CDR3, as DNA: TGTGCCAGCACCGAGGGAGCGCCCTCTGGAAACACCATATATTTT.

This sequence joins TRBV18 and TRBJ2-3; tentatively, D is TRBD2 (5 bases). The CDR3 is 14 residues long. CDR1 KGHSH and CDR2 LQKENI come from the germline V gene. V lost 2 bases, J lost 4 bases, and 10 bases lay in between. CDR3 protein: CASSPATRADTQYF. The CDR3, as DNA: TGTGCCAGCTCACCAGCTACTAGGGCAGATACGCAGTATTTT. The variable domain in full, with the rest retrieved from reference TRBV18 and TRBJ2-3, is NAGVMQNPRHLVRRRGQEARLRCSPMKGHSHVYWYRQLPEEGLKFMVYLQKENIIDESGMPKERFSAEFPKEGPSILRIQQVVRGDSAAYFCASSPATRADTQYFGPGTRLTVL.

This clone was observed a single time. In nucleotides, the CDR3 is TGTGCCAGCAGCCCGCGTCAGGGGGTCTGGCAGCCCCAGCATTTT. Translating it yields CASSPRQGVWQPQHF. This rearrangement joins TRBV4-2 to TRBJ1-5, with 7 nucleotides matching TRBD1. The CDR3 totals 15 residues. The germline V gene has CDR1 LGHNA and CDR2 YNFKEQ. J was trimmed by 7 bases and V by 4 bases; bases with no gene match: 10.

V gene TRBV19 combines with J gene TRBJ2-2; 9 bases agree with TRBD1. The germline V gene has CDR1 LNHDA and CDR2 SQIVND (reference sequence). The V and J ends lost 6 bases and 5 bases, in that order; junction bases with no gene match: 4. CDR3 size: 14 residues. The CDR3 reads CASRWTGDTGELFF. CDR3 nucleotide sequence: TGTGCCAGTAGGTGGACAGGGGATACCGGGGAGCTGTTTTTT.

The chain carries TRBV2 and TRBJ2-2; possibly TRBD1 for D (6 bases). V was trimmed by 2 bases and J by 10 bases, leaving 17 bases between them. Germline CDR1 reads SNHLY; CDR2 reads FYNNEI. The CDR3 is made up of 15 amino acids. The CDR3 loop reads CASSENRQDPEELFF. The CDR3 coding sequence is TGTGCCAGCAGTGAAAATCGACAGGACCCAGAGGAGCTGTTTTTT. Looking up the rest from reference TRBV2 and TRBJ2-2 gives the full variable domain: EPEVTQTPSHQVTQMGQEVILRCVPISNHLYFYWYRQILGQKVEFLVSFYNNEISEKSEIFDDQFSVERPDGSNFTLKIRSTKLEDSAMYFCASSENRQDPEELFFGEGSRLTVL.

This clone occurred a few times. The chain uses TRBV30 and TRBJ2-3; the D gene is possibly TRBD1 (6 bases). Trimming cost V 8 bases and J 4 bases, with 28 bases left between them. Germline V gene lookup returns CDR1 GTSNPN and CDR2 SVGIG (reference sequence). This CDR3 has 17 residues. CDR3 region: CALYRGRMERGSDTQYF. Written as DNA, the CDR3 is TGTGCCCTCTACCGCGGGCGGATGGAGAGGGGGTCAGATACGCAGTATTTT.

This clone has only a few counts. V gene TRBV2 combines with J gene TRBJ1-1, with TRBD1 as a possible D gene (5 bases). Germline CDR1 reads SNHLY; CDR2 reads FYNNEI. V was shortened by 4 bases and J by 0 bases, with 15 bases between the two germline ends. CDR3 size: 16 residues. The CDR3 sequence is CASSVPREVMNTEAFF. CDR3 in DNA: TGTGCCAGCAGTGTGCCCAGGGAGGTCATGAACACTGAAGCTTTCTTT.

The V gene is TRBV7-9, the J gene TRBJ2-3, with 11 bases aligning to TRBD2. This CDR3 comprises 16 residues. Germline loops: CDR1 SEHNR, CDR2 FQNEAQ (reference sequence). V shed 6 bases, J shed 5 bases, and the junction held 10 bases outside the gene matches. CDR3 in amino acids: CASRFFSGRAGDTQYF. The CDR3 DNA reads TGTGCCAGCAGATTCTTTAGCGGGAGGGCCGGAGATACGCAGTATTTT.

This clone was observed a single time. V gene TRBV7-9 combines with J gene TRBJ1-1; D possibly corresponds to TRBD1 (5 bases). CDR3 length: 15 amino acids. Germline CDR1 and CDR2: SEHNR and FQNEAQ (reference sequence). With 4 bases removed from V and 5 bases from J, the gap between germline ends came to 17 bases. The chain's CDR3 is CASSWDLWGGTEAFF. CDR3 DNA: TGTGCCAGCAGCTGGGACCTTTGGGGGGGGACTGAAGCTTTCTTT.

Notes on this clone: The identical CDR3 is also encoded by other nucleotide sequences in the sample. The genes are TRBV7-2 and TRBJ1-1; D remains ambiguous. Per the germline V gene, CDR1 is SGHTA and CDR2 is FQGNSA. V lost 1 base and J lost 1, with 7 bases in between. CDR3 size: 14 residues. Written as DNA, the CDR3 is TGTGCCAGCAGCTTAGGGGGAGAGAACACTGAAGCTTTCTTT. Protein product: CASSLGGENTEAFF. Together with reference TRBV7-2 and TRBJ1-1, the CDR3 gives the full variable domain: GAGVSQSPSNKVTEKGKDVELRCDPISGHTALYWYRQSLGQGLEFLIYFQGNSAPDKSGLPSDRFSAERTGGSVSTLTIQRTQQEDSAVYLCASSLGGENTEAFFGQGTRLTVV.

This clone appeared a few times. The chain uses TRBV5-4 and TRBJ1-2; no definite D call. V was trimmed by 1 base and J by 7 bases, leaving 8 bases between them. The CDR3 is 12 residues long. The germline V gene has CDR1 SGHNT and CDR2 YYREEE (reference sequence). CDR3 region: CASSLMGSGYTF. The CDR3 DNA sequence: TGTGCCAGCAGCTTGATGGGCAGTGGCTACACCTTC.

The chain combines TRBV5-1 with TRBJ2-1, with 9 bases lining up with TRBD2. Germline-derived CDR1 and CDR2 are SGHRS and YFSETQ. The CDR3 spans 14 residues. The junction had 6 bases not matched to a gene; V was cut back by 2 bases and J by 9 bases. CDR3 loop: CASSFIAGETEQFF. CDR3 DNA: TGCGCCAGCAGCTTCATAGCGGGAGAGACTGAGCAGTTCTTC.

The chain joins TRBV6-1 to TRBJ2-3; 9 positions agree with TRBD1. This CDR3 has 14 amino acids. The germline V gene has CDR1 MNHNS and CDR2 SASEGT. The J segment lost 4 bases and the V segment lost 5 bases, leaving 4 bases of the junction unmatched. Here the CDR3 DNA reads TGTGCCAGCAGTCGGGACAGGGTCGCAGATACGCAGTATTTT. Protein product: CASSRDRVADTQYF.

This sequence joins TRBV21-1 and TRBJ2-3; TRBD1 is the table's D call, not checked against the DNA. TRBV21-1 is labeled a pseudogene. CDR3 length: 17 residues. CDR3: CASSKEAQGDSTDTQYF. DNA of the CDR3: TGTGCCAGCAGCAAAGAGGCACAGGGGGATAGCACAGATACGCAGTATTTT.

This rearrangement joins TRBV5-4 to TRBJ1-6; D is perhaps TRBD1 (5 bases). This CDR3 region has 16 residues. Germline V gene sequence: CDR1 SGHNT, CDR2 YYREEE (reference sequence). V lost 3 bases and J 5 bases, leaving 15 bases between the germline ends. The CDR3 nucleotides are TGTGCCAGCAGCTCCGGCGGGGGAGCTCATAATTCACCCCTCCACTTT. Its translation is CASSSGGGAHNSPLHF.

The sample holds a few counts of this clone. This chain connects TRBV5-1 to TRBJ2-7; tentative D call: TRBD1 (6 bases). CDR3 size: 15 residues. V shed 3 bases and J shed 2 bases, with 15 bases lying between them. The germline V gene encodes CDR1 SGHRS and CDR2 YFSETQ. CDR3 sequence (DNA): TGCGCCAGCAGCTCTTTAGACAGGCCGCCCTACGAGCAGTACTTC. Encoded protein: CASSSLDRPPYEQYF.

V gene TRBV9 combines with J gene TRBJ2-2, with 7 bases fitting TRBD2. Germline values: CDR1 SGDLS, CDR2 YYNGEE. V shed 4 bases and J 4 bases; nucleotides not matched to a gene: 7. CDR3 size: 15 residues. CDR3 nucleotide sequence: TGTGCCAGCAGCACTAGGGAGGGTCTCACCGGGGAGCTGTTTTTT. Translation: CASSTREGLTGELFF.

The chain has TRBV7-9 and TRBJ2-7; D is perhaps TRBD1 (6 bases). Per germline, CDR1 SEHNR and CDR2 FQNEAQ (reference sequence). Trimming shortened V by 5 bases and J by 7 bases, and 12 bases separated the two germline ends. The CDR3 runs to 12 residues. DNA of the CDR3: TGTGCCAGCAGCCCCGAAAGGGGGGAGCAGTACTTC. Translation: CASSPERGEQYF.

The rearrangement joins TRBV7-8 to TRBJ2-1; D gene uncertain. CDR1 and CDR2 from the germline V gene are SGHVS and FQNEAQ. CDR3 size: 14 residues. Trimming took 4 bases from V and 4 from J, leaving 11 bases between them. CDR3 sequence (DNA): TGTGCCAGCAGCTCCGTAAGACTGTACAATGAGCAGTTCTTC. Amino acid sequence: CASSSVRLYNEQFF.

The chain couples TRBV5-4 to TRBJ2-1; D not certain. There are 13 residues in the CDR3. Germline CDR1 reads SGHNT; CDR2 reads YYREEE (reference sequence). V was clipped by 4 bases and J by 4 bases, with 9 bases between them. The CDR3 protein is CASSTDAYNEQFF. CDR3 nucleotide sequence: TGTGCCAGCAGCACAGACGCGTACAATGAGCAGTTCTTC.